This TCR beta chain emerged from a study of blood T cell repertoires in COVID-19. This clone was seen only once. Using immunoSEQ multiplex PCR, the repertoire was profiled, and TCRdb retains in-frame clones only, with some absent. The data show 340,000 or so clones, with about 86% seen just once and 4% to 5.5% held by the top ten. With 2 bases removed from V and 0 bases from J, the gap between germline ends came to 10 bases. The CDR3 covers 16 residues. The chain recombines TRBV23-1 with TRBJ1-4; D is possibly TRBD1 (5 bases). TRBV23-1 is an open reading frame, and its role is uncertain. This clonotype was sampled from a woman aged 40 to 50 with acute COVID-19. Sequences were obtained from PBMCs or T cells enriched from blood (not recorded which). CDR3 DNA: TGCGCCAGCAGTCAAGACAGAAAAGCAACTAATGAAAAACTGTTTTTT. Residues: CASSQDRKATNEKLFF.